This TCR beta chain was retrieved from a study of preoperative IRX-2 immunotherapy in early breast cancer. This CDR3 spans 17 amino acids. After removal of 5 bases from V and 0 bases from J, the junction contained 8 bases not matched to a gene. Some clones are missing from TCRdb's copy, which holds only in-frame ones; the method was immunoSEQ multiplex PCR. The sample carries roughly 34,000 clones, around 92% recorded once. Sample treatment: preoperative locoregional IRX-2 cytokine immunotherapy. This phase Ib study tested locoregional IRX-2 cytokine immunotherapy given before surgery. This specimen consisted of tumor tissue, obtained after IRX-2 immunotherapy. The sequence was collected from a human donor with breast cancer. The gene calls are TRBV7-1 and TRBJ1-4; 8 nucleotides line up with TRBD1. TRBV7-1 is an ORF for which the function is uncertain. The CDR3 region is CASSQGTGTATNEKLFF. CDR3 DNA sequence: TGTGCCAGCAGCCAAGGGACAGGAACCGCAACTAATGAAAAACTGTTTTTT.